This TCR beta chain was profiled in a study of monozygotic twins with inflammatory bowel disease. CDR1 is SGHRS, CDR2 YFSETQ, per germline. The CDR3 spans 14 residues. From 3,500 to 4,500 ng of total RNA, each TCR library was prepared. Incorporation of UMIs carrying a 6-nucleotide sample barcode was performed by template switching. TCRdb re-called the 5' RACE reads and catalogs CDR3 proteins one per entry, DNA excluded. The listing records 350,000 to 400,000 distinct CDR3 sequences. The specimen sequenced was blood. The J gene is TRBJ2-3, the V gene TRBV5-1. The receptor's source is a human donor with ulcerative colitis or Crohn's disease, or a healthy co-twin of an affected twin (not recorded which). The CDR3 sequence is CASSVDSGTDTQYF.